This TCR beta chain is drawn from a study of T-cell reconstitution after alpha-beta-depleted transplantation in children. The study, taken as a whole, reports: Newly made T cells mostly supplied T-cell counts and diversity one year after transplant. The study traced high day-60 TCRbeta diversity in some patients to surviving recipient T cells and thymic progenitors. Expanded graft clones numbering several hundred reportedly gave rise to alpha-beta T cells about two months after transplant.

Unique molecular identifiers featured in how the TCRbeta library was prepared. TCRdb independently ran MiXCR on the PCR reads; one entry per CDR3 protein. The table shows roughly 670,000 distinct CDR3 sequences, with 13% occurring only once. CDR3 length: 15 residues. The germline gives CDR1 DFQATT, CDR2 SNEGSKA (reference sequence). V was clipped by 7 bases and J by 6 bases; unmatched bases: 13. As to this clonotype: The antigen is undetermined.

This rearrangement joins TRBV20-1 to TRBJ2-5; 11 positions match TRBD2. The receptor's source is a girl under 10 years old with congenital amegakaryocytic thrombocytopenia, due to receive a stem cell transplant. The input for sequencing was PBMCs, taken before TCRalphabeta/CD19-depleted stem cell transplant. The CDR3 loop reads CSVSGGLAGGQTQYF. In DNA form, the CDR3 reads TGCAGTGTATCTGGCGGGCTAGCGGGGGGTCAGACCCAGTACTTC.